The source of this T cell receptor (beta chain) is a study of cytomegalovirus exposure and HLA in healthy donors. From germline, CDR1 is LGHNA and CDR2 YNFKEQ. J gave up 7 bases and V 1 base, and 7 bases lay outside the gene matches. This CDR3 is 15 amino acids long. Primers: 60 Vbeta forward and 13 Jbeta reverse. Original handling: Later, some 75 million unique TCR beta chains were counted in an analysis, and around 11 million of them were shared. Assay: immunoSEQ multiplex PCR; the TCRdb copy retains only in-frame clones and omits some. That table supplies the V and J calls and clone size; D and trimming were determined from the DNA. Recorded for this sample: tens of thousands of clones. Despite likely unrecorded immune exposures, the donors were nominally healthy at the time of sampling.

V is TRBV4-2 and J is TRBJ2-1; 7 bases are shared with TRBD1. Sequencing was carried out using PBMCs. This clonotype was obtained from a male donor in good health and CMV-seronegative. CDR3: CASSQADRDGNEQFF. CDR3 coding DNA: TGTGCCAGCAGCCAAGCAGACAGGGATGGTAATGAGCAGTTCTTC.